This T cell receptor (beta chain) is from a study of lymphopenia after photon versus proton radiotherapy. The length of the CDR3 is 17 residues. The ends lost 4 bases at V and 5 bases at J; junction bases unmatched: 11. Germline CDR1 and CDR2: LNHNV and YYDKDF (reference sequence). Study conclusions and caveats: Oligoclonal CD8+ Temra expansion after nadir drove photon patients' diversity drop.

TCRdb keeps only in-frame clones here, not all; method: immunoSEQ multiplex PCR. The sample includes 75,000 or so clones, around four fifths of them seen just once. As for this clone: Its antigen is not identified.

The clonotype comes from a man between 60 and 70 years old with pancreatic cancer. The V and J genes are TRBV15 and TRBJ2-2; 9 bases line up with TRBD2. The specimen comprised peripheral blood, sampled from a patient treated with proton-based radiotherapy. The CDR3 protein is CATSTLAGVSKTGELFF. CDR3 sequence (DNA): TGTGCCACCAGCACTTTAGCGGGAGTTAGCAAAACCGGGGAGCTGTTTTTT. The full variable domain, in which reference TRBV15 and TRBJ2-2 provide the parts outside the CDR3, is DAMVIQNPRYQVTQFGKPVTLSCSQTLNHNVMYWYQQKSSQAPKLLFHYYDKDFNNEADTPDNFQSRRPNTSFCFLDIRSPGLGDTAMYLCATSTLAGVSKTGELFFGEGSRLTVL.